This TCR beta chain derives from a study of blood T cell repertoires in COVID-19 (TCRdb year 2020). The study in broad terms: The collaborator samples originated in the United States, Italy and Spain and spanned the acute and convalescent phases of COVID-19. The prospective study material was composed of cDNA or gDNA derived from T cells, B-cell-depleted T cells, or PBMCs. The dataset comprised deeply sampled blood TCRbeta repertoires from subjects exposed to, actively infected with, or recovered from COVID-19. A freely available public database, intended as a resource for researchers studying the immune response to SARS-CoV-2, is where the repertoires were released. Samples came from the ongoing ImmuneRACE study (first 160 participants) plus 1,254 subjects from 6 global collaborators. Sample metadata almost always included a de-identified subject ID, COVID-19 status, age in years and sex. Where available, HLA class I and class II types were taken from metadata supplied by the sample provider and were not determined by assay-based typing. Findings and caveats that apply to the study as a whole: How much clinical and demographic metadata was included differed by source and by participant, and the metadata was provided uncurated.

On this clone itself: It has no known antigen specificity. No base quality information exists; no much larger clone differs at one position.

The immunoSEQ Assay, a bias-controlled multiplex PCR, was used to amplify TCRbeta CDR3 regions from genomic DNA. Per the original workflow: The number of nucleated cells in each sample was estimated by amplification of reference gene primers within the assay. To quantify the absolute abundance of each unique TCRbeta CDR3 rearrangement, sequence reads were collapsed and filtered. For each sample, productive Simpson clonality was calculated by taking the square root of Simpson's diversity index across productive rearrangements. TCRdb took this table from immuneACCESS and kept in-frame rearrangements with V and J called. Such tables lack part of the clones; where checked against another copy, unresolved V genes explain under half of the gap, and the rest is unexplained. The V and J calls and clone size were taken over from that table, and D and trimming were inferred from the DNA. The sample has fewer than 350,000 clones on record, 89% of them singletons. The ten largest account for around 4.8% of the sample.

Reading from cysteine to phenylalanine, the CDR3 counts 15 amino acids. Only the CDR3 region is kept as DNA, spanning 45 bases read in frame from base 1. V is pruned by 3 bases and J by 1 base, leaving 6 bases of the junction without a gene match. Taken from the germline V gene, the CDR1 and CDR2 loops are MGHDK and SYGVNS. In the prospective study, participants were about 18 to 95 years old, resided in approximately 25 geographic areas of the United States, and were enrolled through a virtual design. Cohort assignment in the prospective study relied on participant-reported clinical history from a screening survey and a study questionnaire. ImmuneRACE Cohort 3 recovered participants were defined by two consecutive negative NP/OP PCR tests, healthcare professional clearance, or symptom resolution. In the prospective study, mobile phlebotomists collected whole blood, serum and a nasopharyngeal or oropharyngeal swab from each participant. Participants in the prospective study had the option to provide additional blood draws and questionnaires over an approximately 2-month period. Prospective study blood samples were shipped either frozen or at room temperature before DNA extraction.

This TCR derives from a man aged 55 to 70 who had recovered from COVID-19. Recombination linked TRBV25-1 to TRBJ2-7; 7 of the junction bases match TRBD1. Sequenced material: PBMCs or T cells enriched from blood (not recorded which). The sequenced DNA: TGTGCCAGCAGTGACCCCGGGACAGCTTCCTACGAGCAGTACTTC. It is translated as CASSDPGTASYEQYF.